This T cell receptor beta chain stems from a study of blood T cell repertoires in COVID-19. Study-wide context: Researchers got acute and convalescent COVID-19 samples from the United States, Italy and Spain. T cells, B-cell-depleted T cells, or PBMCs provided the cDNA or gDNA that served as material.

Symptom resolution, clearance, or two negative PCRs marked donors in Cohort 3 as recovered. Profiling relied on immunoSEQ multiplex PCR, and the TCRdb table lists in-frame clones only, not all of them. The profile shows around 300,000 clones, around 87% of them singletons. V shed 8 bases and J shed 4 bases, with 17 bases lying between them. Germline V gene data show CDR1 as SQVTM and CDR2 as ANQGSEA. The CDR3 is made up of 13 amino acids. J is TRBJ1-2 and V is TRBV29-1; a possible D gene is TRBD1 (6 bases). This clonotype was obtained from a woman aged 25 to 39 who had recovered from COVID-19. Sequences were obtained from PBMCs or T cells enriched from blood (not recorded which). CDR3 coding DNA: TGCAGCCTCCAAGGGGGGGAAGGCTATGGCTACACCTTC. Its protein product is CSLQGGEGYGYTF.